The 21 T cell receptor beta chains below all came from one sample that was sequenced in a study of OX40 agonist ivuxolimab in advanced cancers. The library was prepared using the immunoSEQ multiplex PCR assay. As stored in TCRdb, this immuneACCESS dataset retains in-frame rearrangements with V and J assigned. A fraction of the clones does not appear; measured against another copy, unresolved V genes explain less than half of the discrepancy, and the remainder lacks a known reason. The table for this sample lists roughly 100,000 clones; around 90% of them were counted only once. Clones ranked in the top ten supply approximately 0.8% of the sample. Specimen: CD4+ or CD8+ T cells sorted from blood, collected in a trial of the OX40 agonist ivuxolimab. These receptors came from an adult with an advanced solid tumor such as melanoma, head and neck, liver or kidney cancer.

CDR3 protein: CSVDSSTDTQYF. In nucleotides, the CDR3 is TGCAGCGTTGATTCGTCCACAGATACGCAGTATTTT. The genes are TRBV29-1 and TRBJ2-3; D unclear. In germline, CDR1 is SQVTM, CDR2 ANQGSEA. V lost 3 bases, J lost 2 bases, and 6 bases lay in between. This CDR3 has 12 residues.

This clone was detected only once. V and J are TRBV28 and TRBJ2-5; 7 bases align to TRBD2. The DNA matches TRBJ2-7 better at its end, which makes the J call doubtful. The CDR3 consists of 15 residues. CDR1 is MDHEN and CDR2 is SYDVKM in the germline V gene. The CDR3, as DNA: TGTGCCAGCAGCCTTAGTGGAGGGAGGGTCCTCGAGCAGTACTTC. The encoded protein is CASSLSGGRVLEQYF.

The CDR3 DNA follows: TGTGCCAGCAGCCTCCAACGGGGGCCCTACGAGCAGTACTTC. Residues: CASSLQRGPYEQYF. The chain joins TRBV5-5 to TRBJ2-7, with D perhaps matching TRBD1 or TRBD2 (6 bases each). Germline V gene sequence: CDR1 SGHKS, CDR2 YYEKEE (reference sequence). The V end lost 4 bases, the J end lost 2 bases, and 13 bases lay between the germline ends. This CDR3 region has 14 residues.

This clone was counted a single time. The chain employs TRBV10-3 and TRBJ2-3, with 7 bases lining up with TRBD2. The V gene end was trimmed by 0 bases and the J gene end by 5 bases; junction bases not matched to a gene: 5. Per germline, CDR1 ENHRY and CDR2 SYGVKD. The CDR3 spans 15 residues. CDR3 DNA sequence: TGTGCCATCAGTGAGTCTACTAGCGCGGGAGATACGCAGTATTTT. Amino acids: CAISESTSAGDTQYF.

CDR3 sequence reads: CAISGTGNGYTF. The CDR3 DNA reads as TGTGCCATCAGTGGGACAGGGAATGGCTACACCTTC. The rearrangement uses TRBV10-3 and TRBJ1-2; 8 nucleotides match TRBD1. This CDR3 spans 12 amino acids. CDR1 ENHRY and CDR2 SYGVKD come from the germline V gene. J lost 6 bases, V lost 4 bases, and 1 base had no gene match.

This chain connects TRBV19 to TRBJ2-1; possibly TRBD1 or TRBD2 for D (5 bases each). V shed 5 bases and J shed 8 bases, with 13 bases lying between them. This CDR3 region has 13 residues. The germline V gene has CDR1 LNHDA and CDR2 SQIVND (reference sequence). This CDR3 is CASSPLQGHEQFF. The CDR3 bases are TGTGCCAGTAGTCCGCTCCAGGGACATGAGCAGTTCTTC.

This chain joins TRBV30 and TRBJ1-6; TRBD1 agrees at 7 bases. This CDR3 spans 14 amino acids. With V trimmed by 2 bases and J by 7 bases, 5 bases remained unmatched. The germline V gene encodes CDR1 GTSNPN and CDR2 SVGIG (reference sequence). CDR3 nucleotide sequence: TGTGCCTGGAGTCGGGAGACAGGGAATTCACCCCTCCACTTT. It yields the protein CAWSRETGNSPLHF.

The chain couples TRBV6-5 to TRBJ1-3, with D hard to call. CDR1 and CDR2 (germline): MNHEY, SVGAGI. Trimming removed 6 bases from V and 1 base from J, with 10 bases in between. The CDR3 sequence is 14 residues long. The CDR3 sequence: CASRDRRSGNTIYF. The DNA of the CDR3 is TGTGCCAGCAGGGACCGGAGATCTGGAAACACCATATATTTT.

Of note for this clone: The sample has other DNA sequences that encode this CDR3 too. This chain's CDR3 is CASSRDNQPQHF. For the CDR3, the DNA is TGTGCCAGTAGCCGGGACAATCAGCCCCAGCATTTT. The V call is TRBV19, the J call TRBJ1-5; D gene uncertain. Trimming shortened V by 6 bases and J by 3 bases, and 6 bases separated the two germline ends. Germline CDR1 reads LNHDA; CDR2 reads SQIVND (reference sequence). The CDR3 sequence is 12 residues long. The full variable domain, in which reference TRBV19 and TRBJ1-5 provide the parts outside the CDR3, is DGGITQSPKYLFRKEGQNVTLSCEQNLNHDAMYWYRQDPGQGLRLIYYSQIVNDFQKGDIAEGYSVSREKKESFPLTVTSAQKNPTAFYLCASSRDNQPQHFGDGTRLSIL.

The V and J genes are TRBV7-2 and TRBJ1-4; 9 nucleotides align to TRBD1. V dropped 5 bases and J dropped 7; count of bases not matched to a gene: 8. This CDR3 spans 15 amino acids. Looked up from germline, CDR1 is SGHTA and CDR2 is FQGNSA. The CDR3 coding sequence is TGTGCCAGCAGCGTAGGGGGACAGGGAACTGAAAAACTGTTTTTT. Translated, it gives CASSVGGQGTEKLFF.

The rearrangement joins TRBV30 to TRBJ2-1, with D perhaps being TRBD1 or TRBD2 (6 bases each). CDR3 size: 13 residues. The ends were cut back, 0 bases at V and 8 bases at J, with 11 bases in the middle. Germline loops: CDR1 GTSNPN, CDR2 SVGIG (reference sequence). The CDR3 loop is CAWSVMGGDEQFF. In DNA, the CDR3 is TGTGCCTGGAGTGTCATGGGGGGCGATGAGCAGTTCTTC.

This sequence joins TRBV11-2 and TRBJ2-2; 8 bases are shared with TRBD2. The V gene's germline CDR1 is SGHAT and CDR2 FQNNGV. After removal of 1 base from V and 5 bases from J, the junction contained 12 bases not matched to a gene. The CDR3 extends over 18 amino acids. CDR3 DNA: TGTGCCAGCAGCTTAGCGATGAGGCTAGCGGGCACAACCGGGGAGCTGTTTTTT. It encodes CASSLAMRLAGTTGELFF.

This clone was observed a single time. The rearrangement links TRBV7-9 to TRBJ2-6, with 8 nucleotides matching TRBD2. V dropped 6 bases and J dropped 2; count of bases not matched to a gene: 3. CDR3 length equals 15 residues. Looked up from germline, CDR1 is SEHNR and CDR2 is FQNEAQ (reference sequence). The CDR3 DNA is TGTGCCAGCAGGGTAGCGGGGCCTGGGGCCAACGTCCTGACTTTC. This sequence encodes CASRVAGPGANVLTF.

This chain joins TRBV29-1 and TRBJ2-5; D unresolved. Germline assignment: CDR1 SQVTM and CDR2 ANQGSEA. V gave up 5 bases and J gave up 0 bases, with 4 bases separating them. The CDR3 consists of 11 residues. CDR3 amino acids: CSVRYQETQYF. The CDR3 DNA reads TGCAGCGTTAGGTACCAAGAGACCCAGTACTTC.

V usage is TRBV6-5 and J usage is TRBJ2-7; D might be TRBD1 or TRBD2, each matching 5 bases. With 6 bases removed from V and 3 bases from J, the gap between germline ends came to 12 bases. From germline, CDR1 is MNHEY and CDR2 SVGAGI. The CDR3 loop spans 13 amino acids. The CDR3 loop reads CASRPPGSYEQYF. The DNA for the CDR3 is TGTGCCAGCAGGCCCCCAGGGAGCTACGAGCAGTACTTC.

The chain links TRBV7-7 to TRBJ2-6; 7 bases agree with TRBD2. There are 18 residues in the CDR3. The germline V gene has CDR1 SSHAT and CDR2 FNYEAQ (reference sequence). Trimming took 5 bases from V and 4 from J; bases not matched to a gene: 14. Here the CDR3 reads CASSPRFGRGSGANVLTF. The CDR3 DNA follows: TGTGCCAGCAGCCCACGGTTTGGGAGGGGCTCGGGGGCCAACGTCCTGACTTTC.

The J gene is TRBJ1-1, the V gene TRBV18; 9 bases match TRBD1. Germline V gene lookup returns CDR1 KGHSH and CDR2 LQKENI. J gave up 5 bases and V 3 bases, and 10 bases lay outside the gene matches. The CDR3 runs 16 residues. The CDR3: CASSPAGQGLGTEAFF. CDR3 nucleotides: TGTGCCAGCTCACCGGCAGGACAGGGGTTAGGTACTGAAGCTTTCTTT.

V gene TRBV5-3 combines with J gene TRBJ1-5, with D possibly being TRBD1 (6 bases). TRBV5-3 has ORF status, its function being uncertain. The CDR3 runs 14 residues. V gave up 3 bases and J gave up 0 bases, with 7 bases separating them. The chain's CDR3 is CARSSGDSNQPQHF. CDR3 sequence (DNA): TGTGCCAGAAGCTCAGGGGATAGCAATCAGCCCCAGCATTTT.

This rearrangement joins TRBV7-9 to TRBJ2-3; perhaps D is TRBD1 or TRBD2 (6 bases each). Germline values: CDR1 SEHNR, CDR2 FQNEAQ (reference sequence). The CDR3 loop spans 15 amino acids. V was trimmed by 2 bases and J by 3 bases, leaving 12 bases between them. The CDR3: CASSLLGGGTDTQYF. The CDR3 region has the DNA TGTGCCAGCAGCTTATTGGGGGGCGGAACAGATACGCAGTATTTT.

The V and J genes are TRBV5-3 and TRBJ1-2, with 8 bases that match TRBD1. TRBV5-3 is an ORF, with its function uncertain. V shed 4 bases, J shed 6 bases, and the junction held 11 bases outside the gene matches. This CDR3 comprises 15 residues. In DNA, the CDR3 is TGTGCCAGAAGCCAAGCAGGGGGCCACGACAATGGCTACACCTTC. Translating gives CARSQAGGHDNGYTF.

V is TRBV29-1 and J is TRBJ2-7; no firm D call. Germline V lookup: CDR1 SQVTM, CDR2 ANQGSEA. Trimming took 1 base from V and 2 from J, leaving 9 bases between them. This CDR3 spans 13 amino acids. The CDR3 loop reads CSVEGQTTYEQYF. As DNA, the CDR3 is TGCAGCGTTGAAGGGCAAACGACCTACGAGCAGTACTTC.